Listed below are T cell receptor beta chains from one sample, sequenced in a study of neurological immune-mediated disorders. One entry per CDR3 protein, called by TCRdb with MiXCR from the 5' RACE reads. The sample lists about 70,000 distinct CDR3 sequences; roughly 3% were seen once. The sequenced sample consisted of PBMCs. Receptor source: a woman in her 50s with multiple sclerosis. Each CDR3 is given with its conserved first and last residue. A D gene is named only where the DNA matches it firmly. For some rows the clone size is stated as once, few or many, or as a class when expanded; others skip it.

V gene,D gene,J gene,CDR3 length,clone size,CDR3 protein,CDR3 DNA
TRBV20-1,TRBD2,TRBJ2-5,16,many,CSAAGLAGGPSETQYF,TGCAGTGCTGCGGGACTAGCGGGAGGGCCCTCAGAGACCCAGTACTTC
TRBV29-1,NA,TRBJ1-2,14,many,CSVDVAGANYGYTF,TGCAGCGTTGATGTGGCAGGGGCTAACTATGGCTACACCTTC
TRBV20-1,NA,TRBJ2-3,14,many,CSARAGGPRNTQYF,TGCAGTGCTAGAGCCGGGGGCCCCAGGAATACGCAGTATTTT
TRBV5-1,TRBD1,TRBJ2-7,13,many,CASSRTGPYEQYF,TGCGCCAGCAGCCGGACAGGGCCCTACGAGCAGTACTTC
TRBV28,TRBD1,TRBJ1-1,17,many,CASSSVSQQDLHRGAFF,TGTGCCAGCAGTTCAGTCTCTCAACAAGATCTACACAGGGGCGCTTTCTTT
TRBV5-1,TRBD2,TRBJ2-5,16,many,CASSLGLAGVQETQYF,TGCGCCAGCAGCTTGGGACTAGCGGGAGTCCAAGAGACCCAGTACTTC
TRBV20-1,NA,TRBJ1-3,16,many,CSARDLLRDRGNTIYF,TGCAGTGCTAGAGATCTCCTGAGAGACAGGGGAAACACCATATATTTT
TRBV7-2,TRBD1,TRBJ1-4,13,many,CASSLGTGGKLFF,TGTGCCAGCAGCTTAGGGACAGGCGGAAAACTGTTTTTT
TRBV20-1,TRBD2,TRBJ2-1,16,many,CSARDWGGSSYNEQFF,TGCAGTGCTAGAGATTGGGGCGGGAGTTCCTACAATGAGCAGTTCTTC
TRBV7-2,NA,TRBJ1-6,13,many,CASSLDVSGPLHF,TGTGCCAGCAGCTTAGACGTTTCGGGGCCCCTCCACTTT
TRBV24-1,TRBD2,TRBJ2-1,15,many,CATSDWTSGRYEQFF,TGTGCCACCAGTGACTGGACTAGCGGGAGGTATGAGCAGTTCTTC
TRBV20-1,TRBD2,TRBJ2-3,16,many,CSARGLTAGAADTQYF,TGCAGTGCTCGGGGTCTGACAGCGGGAGCTGCAGATACGCAGTATTTT
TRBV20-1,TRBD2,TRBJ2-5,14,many,CSALTSGTEETQYF,TGCAGTGCTCTGACTAGCGGGACGGAAGAGACCCAGTACTTC
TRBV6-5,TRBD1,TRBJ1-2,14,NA,CASSSTGTDYGYTF,TGTGCCAGCAGTTCAACCGGGACAGACTATGGCTACACCTTC
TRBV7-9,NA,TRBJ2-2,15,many,CASSPNSGATGELFF,TGTGCCAGCAGCCCCAACTCCGGGGCCACCGGGGAGCTGTTTTTT
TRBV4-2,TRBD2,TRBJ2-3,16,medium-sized,CASSQEVAGGPDTQYF,TGTGCCAGCAGCCAAGAGGTAGCGGGGGGGCCGGATACGCAGTATTTT
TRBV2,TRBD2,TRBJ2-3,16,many,CASRGSGGASTDTQYF,TGTGCCAGCAGAGGTAGCGGGGGGGCCTCCACAGATACGCAGTATTTT
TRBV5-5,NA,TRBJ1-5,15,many,CASSPRAGGNQPQHF,TGTGCCAGCAGCCCCCGAGCGGGGGGCAATCAGCCCCAGCATTTT
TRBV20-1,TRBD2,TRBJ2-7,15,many,CSARELSSGGYEQYF,TGCAGTGCTAGAGAGTTGTCTAGCGGGGGCTACGAGCAGTACTTC
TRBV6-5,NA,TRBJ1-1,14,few,CASSMGHRGPEAFF,TGTGCCAGCAGCATGGGACACCGAGGTCCTGAAGCTTTCTTT
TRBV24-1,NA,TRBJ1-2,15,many,CATSESTGSRWRYTF,TGTGCCACCAGTGAATCGACAGGTTCCCGGTGGCGCTACACCTTC
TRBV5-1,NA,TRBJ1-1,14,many,CASSLVGANTEAFF,TGCGCCAGCAGCTTGGTAGGGGCGAACACTGAAGCTTTCTTT
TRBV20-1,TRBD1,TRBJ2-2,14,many,CSASGTGVPGELFF,TGCAGTGCTTCCGGGACAGGGGTCCCCGGGGAGCTGTTTTTT
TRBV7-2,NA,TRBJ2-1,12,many,CASSLALGVEFF,TGTGCCAGCAGCTTAGCGTTGGGGGTTGAGTTCTTC
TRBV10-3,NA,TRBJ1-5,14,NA,CAISESSGYKHQHF,TGTGCCATCAGTGAGTCTTCAGGGTATAAGCACCAGCATTTT
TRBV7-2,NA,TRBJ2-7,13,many,CASSHTGPYEQYF,TGTGCCAGCAGCCACACAGGGCCCTACGAGCAGTACTTC
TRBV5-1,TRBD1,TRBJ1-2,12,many,CASSPDRGGYTF,TGCGCCAGCAGCCCAGACAGGGGCGGCTACACCTTC
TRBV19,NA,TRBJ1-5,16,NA,CASSTGEGYSNQPQHF,TGTGCCAGTAGTACAGGGGAGGGTTATAGCAATCAGCCCCAGCATTTT
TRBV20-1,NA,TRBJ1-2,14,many,CSAGRVGGNYGYTF,TGCAGTGCTGGGAGGGTCGGCGGGAACTATGGCTACACCTTC
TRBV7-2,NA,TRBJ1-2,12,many,CATATYNYGYTF,TGTGCGACCGCCACTTATAACTATGGCTACACCTTC
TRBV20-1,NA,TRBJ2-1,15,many,CSARDSGSSYNEQFF,TGCAGTGCTAGAGATAGCGGAAGCTCCTACAATGAGCAGTTCTTC
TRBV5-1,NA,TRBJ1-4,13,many,CASRPDKDEKLFF,TGCGCCAGCAGACCGGACAAAGATGAAAAACTGTTTTTT
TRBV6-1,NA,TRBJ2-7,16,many,CASSRPGTKSSYEQYF,TGTGCCAGCAGTAGACCCGGGACGAAGAGCTCCTACGAGCAGTACTTC
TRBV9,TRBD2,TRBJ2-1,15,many,CASTRSGGPYNEQFF,TGTGCCAGCACCCGTTCGGGAGGACCATACAATGAGCAGTTCTTC
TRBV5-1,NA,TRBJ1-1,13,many,CASSQGSSNEAFF,TGCGCCAGCAGCCAGGGATCTTCCAACGAAGCTTTCTTT
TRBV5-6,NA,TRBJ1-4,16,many,CASSLYGTATNEKLFF,TGTGCCAGCAGCTTGTACGGGACCGCAACTAATGAAAAACTGTTTTTT
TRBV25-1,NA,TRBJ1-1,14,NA,CASSEAGVSTEAFF,TGTGCCAGCAGTGAAGCAGGGGTTTCCACTGAAGCTTTCTTT
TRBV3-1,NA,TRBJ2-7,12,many,CASSLTDGEQYF,TGTGCCAGCAGCCTCACCGACGGCGAGCAGTACTTC
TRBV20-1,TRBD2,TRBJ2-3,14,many,CSAREVEPGGCQYF,TGCAGTGCTAGAGAAGTCGAACCGGGGGGGTGCCAGTATTTT
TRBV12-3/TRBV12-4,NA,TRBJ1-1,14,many,CASSFHASDTEAFF,TGTGCCAGCAGTTTTCACGCGTCGGACACTGAAGCTTTCTTT
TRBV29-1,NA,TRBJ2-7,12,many,CSVTPSSYEQYF,TGCAGCGTTACTCCGAGCTCCTACGAGCAGTACTTC
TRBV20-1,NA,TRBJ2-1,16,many,CSARDQGGSSYNEQFF,TGCAGTGCTAGAGATCAAGGGGGAAGCTCCTACAATGAGCAGTTCTTC
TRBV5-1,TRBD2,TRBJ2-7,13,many,CASSLVPSGEQYF,TGCGCCAGCAGCTTGGTCCCTAGCGGCGAGCAGTACTTC
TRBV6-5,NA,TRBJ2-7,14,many,CASSYAGASYEQYF,TGTGCCAGCAGTTACGCGGGGGCATCATACGAGCAGTACTTC
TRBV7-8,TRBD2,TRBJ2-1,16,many,CASSSSGISSYNEQFF,TGTGCCAGCAGCTCTAGCGGGATAAGCTCCTACAATGAGCAGTTCTTC
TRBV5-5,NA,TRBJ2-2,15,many,CASSPGWSTLRELFF,TGTGCCAGCAGCCCGGGGTGGAGCACCCTCAGGGAGCTGTTTTTT
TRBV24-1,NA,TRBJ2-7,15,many,CATSSNTGSSYEQYF,TGTGCCACCAGTTCAAATACAGGGAGCTCCTACGAGCAGTACTTC
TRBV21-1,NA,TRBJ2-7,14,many,CASSKAGTGGEQYF,TGTGCCAGCAGCAAAGCCGGGACAGGGGGCGAGCAGTACTTC
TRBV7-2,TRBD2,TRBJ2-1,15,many,CASRTLAGGQNEQFF,TGTGCCAGCAGAACACTAGCGGGAGGGCAAAATGAGCAGTTCTTC
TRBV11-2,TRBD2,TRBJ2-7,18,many,CASSLGIRGLAGGYEQYF,TGTGCCAGCAGCTTAGGTATCAGGGGACTAGCGGGAGGCTACGAGCAGTACTTC
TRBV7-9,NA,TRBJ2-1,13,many,CASSAGNYNEQFF,TGTGCCAGCAGCGCCGGGAACTACAATGAGCAGTTCTTC
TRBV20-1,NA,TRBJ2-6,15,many,CSAPDTFSGANVLTF,TGCAGTGCTCCCGACACCTTCTCTGGGGCCAACGTCCTGACTTTC
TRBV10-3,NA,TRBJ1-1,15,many,CAISDIGNSNTEAFF,TGTGCCATCAGTGATATTGGCAACTCGAACACTGAAGCTTTCTTT
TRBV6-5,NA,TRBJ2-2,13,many,CASLNINTGELFF,TGTGCCAGCTTAAATATTAACACCGGGGAGCTGTTTTTT
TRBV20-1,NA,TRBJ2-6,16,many,CSASTGGSSGANVLTF,TGCAGTGCTAGTACAGGTGGGAGCTCTGGGGCCAACGTCCTGACTTTC
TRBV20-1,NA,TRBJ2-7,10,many,CSASTYEQYF,TGCAGTGCTAGTACCTACGAGCAGTACTTC